This TCR beta chain originates from a study of blood T cell repertoires in COVID-19. Study-level information: Acute-phase and convalescent COVID-19 samples originated in the United States, Italy and Spain. From T cells, B-cell-depleted T cells, or PBMCs came the material, which was cDNA or gDNA.

Seattle cases were enrolled at active infection and followed longitudinally. Under the authors' procedure: The authors estimated nucleated cell counts from reference gene primer amplification. Using immunoSEQ multiplex PCR, the repertoire was profiled, and TCRdb retains in-frame clones only, with some absent. The V and J calls and the clone size are those of that table, but D and trimming were determined from the DNA. The table includes some 180,000 clones, about 88% detected once. Germline values: CDR1 MDHEN, CDR2 SYDVKM. CDR3 length: 18 residues. J gave up 2 bases and V 5 bases, and 11 bases lay outside the gene matches.

This clonotype was obtained from a woman aged 80 or older with COVID-19, enrolled during active disease. J is TRBJ2-2 and V is TRBV28; 10 positions match TRBD2. The sample consisted of peripheral blood. CDR3 protein: CASSHFPGTSENTGELFF. In nucleotides, the CDR3 is TGTGCCAGCAGTCATTTCCCCGGGACTAGCGAAAACACCGGGGAGCTGTTTTTT.